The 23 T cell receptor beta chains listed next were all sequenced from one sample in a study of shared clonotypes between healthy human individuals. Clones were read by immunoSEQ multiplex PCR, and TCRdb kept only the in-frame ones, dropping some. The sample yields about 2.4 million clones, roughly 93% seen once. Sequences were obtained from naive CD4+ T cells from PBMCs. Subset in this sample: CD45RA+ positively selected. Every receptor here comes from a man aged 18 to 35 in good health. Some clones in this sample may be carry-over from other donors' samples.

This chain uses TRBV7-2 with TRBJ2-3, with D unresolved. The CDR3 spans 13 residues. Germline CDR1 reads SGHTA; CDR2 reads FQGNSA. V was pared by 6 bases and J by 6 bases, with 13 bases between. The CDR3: CASRKIIPDTQYF. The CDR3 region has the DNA TGTGCCAGCAGGAAAATAATCCCGGATACGCAGTATTTT.

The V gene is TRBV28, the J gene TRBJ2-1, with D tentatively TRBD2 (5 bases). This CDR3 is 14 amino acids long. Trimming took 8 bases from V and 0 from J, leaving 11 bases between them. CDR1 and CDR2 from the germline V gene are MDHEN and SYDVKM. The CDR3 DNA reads TGTGCCAGCGAGATGGGGAGCTCCTACAATGAGCAGTTCTTC. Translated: CASEMGSSYNEQFF.

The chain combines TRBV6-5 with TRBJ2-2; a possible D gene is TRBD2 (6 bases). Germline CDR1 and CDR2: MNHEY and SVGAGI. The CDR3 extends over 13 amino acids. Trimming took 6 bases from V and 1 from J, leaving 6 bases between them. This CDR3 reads CASSGRNTGELFF. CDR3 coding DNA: TGTGCCAGCAGCGGGAGGAACACCGGGGAGCTGTTTTTT.

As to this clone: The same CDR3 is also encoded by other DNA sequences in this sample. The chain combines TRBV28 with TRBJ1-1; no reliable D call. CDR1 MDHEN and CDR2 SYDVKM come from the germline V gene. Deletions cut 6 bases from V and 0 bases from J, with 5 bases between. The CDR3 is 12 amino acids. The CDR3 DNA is TGTGCCAGCAGCACTCTGAACACTGAAGCTTTCTTT. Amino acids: CASSTLNTEAFF.

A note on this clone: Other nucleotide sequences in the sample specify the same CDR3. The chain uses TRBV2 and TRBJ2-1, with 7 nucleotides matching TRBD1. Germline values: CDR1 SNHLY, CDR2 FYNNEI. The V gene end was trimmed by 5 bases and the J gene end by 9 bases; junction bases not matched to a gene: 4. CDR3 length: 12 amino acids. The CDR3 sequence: CASSKQGSEQFF. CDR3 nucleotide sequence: TGTGCCAGCAGTAAACAGGGGAGTGAGCAGTTCTTC.

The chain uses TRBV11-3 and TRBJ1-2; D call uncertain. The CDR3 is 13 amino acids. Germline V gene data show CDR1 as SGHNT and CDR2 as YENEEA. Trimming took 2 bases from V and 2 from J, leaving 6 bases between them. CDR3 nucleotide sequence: TGTGCCAGCAGCTTAACATACAACTATGGCTACACCTTC. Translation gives CASSLTYNYGYTF. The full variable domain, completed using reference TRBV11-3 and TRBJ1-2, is EAGVVQSPRYKIIEKKQPVAFWCNPISGHNTLYWYLQNLGQGPELLIRYENEEAVDDSQLPKDRFSAERLKGVDSTLKIQPAELGDSAVYLCASSLTYNYGYTFGSGTRLTVV.

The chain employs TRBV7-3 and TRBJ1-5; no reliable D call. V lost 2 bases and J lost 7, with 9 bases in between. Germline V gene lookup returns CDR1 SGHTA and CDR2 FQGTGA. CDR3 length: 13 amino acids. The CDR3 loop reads CASSLLPGQPQHF. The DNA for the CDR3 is TGTGCCAGCAGCTTACTACCCGGCCAGCCCCAGCATTTT.

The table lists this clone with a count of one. For the CDR3, the DNA is TGTGCCAGCAGCTTGTCAGGGTCCGGGATCTATGGCTACACCTTC. Its protein is CASSLSGSGIYGYTF. The chain employs TRBV5-4 and TRBJ1-2; TRBD1 might be the D (5 bases). V gave up 1 base and J gave up 4 bases, with 14 bases separating them. The CDR3 has 15 residues. CDR1 is SGHNT and CDR2 is YYREEE in the germline V gene (reference sequence).

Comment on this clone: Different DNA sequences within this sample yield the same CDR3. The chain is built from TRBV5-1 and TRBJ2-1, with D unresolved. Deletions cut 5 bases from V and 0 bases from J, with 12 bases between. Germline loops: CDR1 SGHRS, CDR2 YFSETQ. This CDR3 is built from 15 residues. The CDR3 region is CASSSLAGSYNEQFF. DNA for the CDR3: TGCGCCAGCAGTTCCCTGGCCGGCTCCTACAATGAGCAGTTCTTC.

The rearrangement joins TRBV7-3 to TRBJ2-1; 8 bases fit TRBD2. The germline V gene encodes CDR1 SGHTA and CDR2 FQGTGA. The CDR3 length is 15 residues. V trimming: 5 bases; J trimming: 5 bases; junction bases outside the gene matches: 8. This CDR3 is CASSTGLAEHNEQFF. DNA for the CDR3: TGTGCCAGCAGCACTGGACTAGCTGAACACAATGAGCAGTTCTTC.

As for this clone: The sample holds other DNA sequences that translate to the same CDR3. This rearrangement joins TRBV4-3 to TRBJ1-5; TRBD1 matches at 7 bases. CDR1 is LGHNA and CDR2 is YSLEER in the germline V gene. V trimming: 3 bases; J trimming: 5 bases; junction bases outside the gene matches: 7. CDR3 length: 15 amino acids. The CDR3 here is CASSQDRQGHQPQHF. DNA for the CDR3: TGCGCCAGCAGCCAGGACCGACAGGGCCATCAGCCCCAGCATTTT.

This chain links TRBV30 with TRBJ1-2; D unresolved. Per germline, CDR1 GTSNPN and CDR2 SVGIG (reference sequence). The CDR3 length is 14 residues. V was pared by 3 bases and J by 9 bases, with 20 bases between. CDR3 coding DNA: TGTGCCTGGAGGGTTACGGGAGCGGGGTATCGCTACACCTTC. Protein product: CAWRVTGAGYRYTF.

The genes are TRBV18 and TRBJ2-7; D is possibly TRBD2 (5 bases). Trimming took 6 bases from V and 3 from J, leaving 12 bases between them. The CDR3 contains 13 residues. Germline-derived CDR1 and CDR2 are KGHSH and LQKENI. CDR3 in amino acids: CASSPQRIYEQYF. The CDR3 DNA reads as TGTGCCAGCTCCCCCCAGCGGATCTACGAGCAGTACTTC.

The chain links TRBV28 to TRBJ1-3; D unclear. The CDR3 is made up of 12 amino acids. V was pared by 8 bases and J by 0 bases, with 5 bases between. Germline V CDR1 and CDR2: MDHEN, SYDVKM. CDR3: CASGTSGNTIYF. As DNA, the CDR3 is TGTGCCAGCGGTACCTCTGGAAACACCATATATTTT.

CDR3 coding DNA: TGTGCCAGCAGCTTAAGGGTGGGCGGGAGCACAGATACGCAGTATTTT. Its translation: CASSLRVGGSTDTQYF. The chain recombines TRBV7-3 with TRBJ2-3; tentatively, D is TRBD2 (5 bases). V was clipped by 1 base and J by 0 bases, with 11 bases between them. CDR3 length: 16 amino acids. The germline V gene has CDR1 SGHTA and CDR2 FQGTGA.

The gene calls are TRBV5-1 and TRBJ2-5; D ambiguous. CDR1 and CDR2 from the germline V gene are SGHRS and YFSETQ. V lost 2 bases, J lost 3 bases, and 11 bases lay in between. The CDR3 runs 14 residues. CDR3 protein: CASSFRGTKETQYF. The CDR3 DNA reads TGCGCCAGCAGCTTCCGAGGTACTAAAGAGACCCAGTACTTC.

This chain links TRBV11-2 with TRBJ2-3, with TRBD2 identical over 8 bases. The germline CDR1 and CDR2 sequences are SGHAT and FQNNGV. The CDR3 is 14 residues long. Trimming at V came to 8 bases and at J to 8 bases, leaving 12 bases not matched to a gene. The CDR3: CASGLALGTGTQYF. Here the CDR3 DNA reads TGTGCCAGCGGACTAGCATTAGGGACGGGTACGCAGTATTTT.

The CDR3 DNA reads as TGTGCCAGCAAAGAAGGCCCTCAGAACACTGAAGCTTTCTTT. Translation gives CASKEGPQNTEAFF. V usage is TRBV6-5 and J usage is TRBJ1-1; D not resolved. The length of the CDR3 is 14 residues. Looked up from germline, CDR1 is MNHEY and CDR2 is SVGAGI. V lost 7 bases and J 1 base, leaving 13 bases between the germline ends.

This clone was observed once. The DNA of the CDR3 is TGTGCCAGCAGTGATCGGGGGTATGAGACCCAGTACTTC. Translated, it gives CASSDRGYETQYF. The V call is TRBV2, the J call TRBJ2-5, with a possible D match to TRBD2 (6 bases). The CDR3 is 13 residues long. CDR1 is SNHLY and CDR2 is FYNNEI in the germline V gene. V lost 3 bases, J lost 5 bases, and 10 bases lay in between.

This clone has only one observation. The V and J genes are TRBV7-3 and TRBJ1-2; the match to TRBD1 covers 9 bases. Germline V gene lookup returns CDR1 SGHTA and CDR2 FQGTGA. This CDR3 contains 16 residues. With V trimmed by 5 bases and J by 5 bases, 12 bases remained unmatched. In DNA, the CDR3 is TGTGCCAGCAGCCCGGAACCGGGACAGGGACCTTATGGCTACACCTTC. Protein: CASSPEPGQGPYGYTF.

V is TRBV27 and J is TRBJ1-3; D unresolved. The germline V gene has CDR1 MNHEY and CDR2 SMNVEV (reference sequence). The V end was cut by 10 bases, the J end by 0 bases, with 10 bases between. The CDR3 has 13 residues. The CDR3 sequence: CATRPASGNTIYF. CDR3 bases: TGTGCCACCCGGCCGGCCTCTGGAAACACCATATATTTT.

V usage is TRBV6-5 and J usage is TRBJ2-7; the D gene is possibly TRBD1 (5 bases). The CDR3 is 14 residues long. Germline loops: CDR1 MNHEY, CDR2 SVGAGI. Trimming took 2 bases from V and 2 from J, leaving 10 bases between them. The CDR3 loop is CASSYLKGPYEQYF. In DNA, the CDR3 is TGTGCCAGCAGTTACCTAAAGGGGCCCTACGAGCAGTACTTC.

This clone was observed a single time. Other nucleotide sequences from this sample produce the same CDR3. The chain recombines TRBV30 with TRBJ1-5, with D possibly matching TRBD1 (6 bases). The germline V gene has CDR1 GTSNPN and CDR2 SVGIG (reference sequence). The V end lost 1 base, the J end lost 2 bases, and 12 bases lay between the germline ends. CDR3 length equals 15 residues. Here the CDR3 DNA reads TGTGCCTGGAGTGAACAGGGCTTCGGCAATCAGCCCCAGCATTTT. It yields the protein CAWSEQGFGNQPQHF.